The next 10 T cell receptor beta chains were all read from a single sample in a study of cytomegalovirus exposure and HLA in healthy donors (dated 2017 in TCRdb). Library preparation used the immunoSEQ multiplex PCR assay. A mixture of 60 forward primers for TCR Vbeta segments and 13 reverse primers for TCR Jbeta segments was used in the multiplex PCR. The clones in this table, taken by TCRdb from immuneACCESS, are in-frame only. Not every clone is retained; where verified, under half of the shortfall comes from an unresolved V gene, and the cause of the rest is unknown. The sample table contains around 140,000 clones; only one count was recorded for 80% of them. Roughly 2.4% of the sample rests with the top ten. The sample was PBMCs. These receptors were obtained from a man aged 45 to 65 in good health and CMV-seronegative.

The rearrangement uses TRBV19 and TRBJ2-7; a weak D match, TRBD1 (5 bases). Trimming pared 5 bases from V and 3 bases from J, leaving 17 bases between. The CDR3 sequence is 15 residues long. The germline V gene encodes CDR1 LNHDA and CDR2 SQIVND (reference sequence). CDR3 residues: CASSPHLGELYEQYF. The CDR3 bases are TGTGCCAGTAGTCCTCACCTAGGGGAACTCTACGAGCAGTACTTC.

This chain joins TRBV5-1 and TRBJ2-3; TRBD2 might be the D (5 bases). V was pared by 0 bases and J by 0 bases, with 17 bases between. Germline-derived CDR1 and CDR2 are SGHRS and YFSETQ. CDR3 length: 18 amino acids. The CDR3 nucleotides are TGCGCCAGCAGCTTGGCCTGGGTTAGCGCCACTAGCACAGATACGCAGTATTTT. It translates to CASSLAWVSATSTDTQYF.

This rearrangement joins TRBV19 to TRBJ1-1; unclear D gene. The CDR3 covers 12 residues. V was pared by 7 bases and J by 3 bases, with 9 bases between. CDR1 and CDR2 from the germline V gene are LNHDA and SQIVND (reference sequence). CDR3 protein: CASNGFHTEAFF. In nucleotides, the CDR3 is TGTGCCAGTAACGGGTTCCACACTGAAGCTTTCTTT.

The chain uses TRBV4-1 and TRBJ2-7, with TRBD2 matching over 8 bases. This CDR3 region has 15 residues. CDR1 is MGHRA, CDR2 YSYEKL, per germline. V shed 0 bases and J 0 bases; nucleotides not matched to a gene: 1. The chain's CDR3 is CASSQESGSSYEQYF. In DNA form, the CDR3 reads TGCGCCAGCAGCCAAGAAAGCGGGAGCTCCTACGAGCAGTACTTC.

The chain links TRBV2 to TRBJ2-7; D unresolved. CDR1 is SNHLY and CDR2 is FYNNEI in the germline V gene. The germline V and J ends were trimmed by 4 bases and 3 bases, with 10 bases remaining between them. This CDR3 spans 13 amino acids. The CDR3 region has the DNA TGTGCCAGCAGTGGTTCTTTAAACTACGAGCAGTACTTC. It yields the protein CASSGSLNYEQYF. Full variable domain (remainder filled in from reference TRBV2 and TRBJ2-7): EPEVTQTPSHQVTQMGQEVILRCVPISNHLYFYWYRQILGQKVEFLVSFYNNEISEKSEIFDDQFSVERPDGSNFTLKIRSTKLEDSAMYFCASSGSLNYEQYFGPGTRLTVT.

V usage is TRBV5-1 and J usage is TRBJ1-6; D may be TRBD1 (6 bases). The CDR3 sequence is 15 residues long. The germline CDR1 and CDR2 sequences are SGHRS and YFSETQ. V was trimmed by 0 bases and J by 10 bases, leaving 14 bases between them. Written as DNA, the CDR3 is TGCGCCAGCAGCTTGGACCTGGGGGCAAGCTCACCCCTCCACTTT. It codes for CASSLDLGASSPLHF.

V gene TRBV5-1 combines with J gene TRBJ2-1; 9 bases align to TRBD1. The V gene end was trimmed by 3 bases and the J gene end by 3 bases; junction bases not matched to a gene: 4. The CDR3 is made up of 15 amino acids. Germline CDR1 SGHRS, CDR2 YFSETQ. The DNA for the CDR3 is TGCGCCAGCAGCTCCGGGACAGGGTTCTACAATGAGCAGTTCTTC. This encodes CASSSGTGFYNEQFF.

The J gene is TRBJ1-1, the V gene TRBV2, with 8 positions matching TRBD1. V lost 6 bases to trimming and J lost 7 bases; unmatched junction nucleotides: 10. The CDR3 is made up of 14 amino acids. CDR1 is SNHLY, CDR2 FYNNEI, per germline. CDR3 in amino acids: CASRVDRGGGEAFF. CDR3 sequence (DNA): TGTGCCAGCAGAGTAGACAGGGGAGGCGGTGAAGCTTTCTTT.

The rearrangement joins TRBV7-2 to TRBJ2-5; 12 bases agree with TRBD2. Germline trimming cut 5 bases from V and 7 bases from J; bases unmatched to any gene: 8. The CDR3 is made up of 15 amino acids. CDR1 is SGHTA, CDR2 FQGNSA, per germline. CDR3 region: CASSLLAGGVGTQYF. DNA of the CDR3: TGTGCCAGCAGCCTCCTAGCGGGGGGGGTTGGGACCCAGTACTTC.

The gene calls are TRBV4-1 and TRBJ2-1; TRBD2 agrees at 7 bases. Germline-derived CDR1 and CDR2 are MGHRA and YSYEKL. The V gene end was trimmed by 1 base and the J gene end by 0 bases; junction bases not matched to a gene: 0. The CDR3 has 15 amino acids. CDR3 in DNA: TGCGCCAGCAGCCAAGGGACTAGCTCCTACAATGAGCAGTTCTTC. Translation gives CASSQGTSSYNEQFF.